The present TCR beta chain was sequenced within a study of blood T cell repertoires in COVID-19. Looking at the study overall: Material from acute and convalescent COVID-19 was sourced from the United States, Italy and Spain. The analysed material was cDNA or gDNA that came from T cells, B-cell-depleted T cells, or PBMCs.

The CDR3 extends over 14 amino acids. Trimming left V 5 bases short and J 8 bases short, with 19 bases between. Germline-derived CDR1 and CDR2 are SGDLS and YYNGEE. As handled by the study authors: Quantification of nucleated cells was approximated via reference gene primer amplification. The method was immunoSEQ multiplex PCR; TCRdb's version includes in-frame clones alone and lacks a portion of them. V, J and clone size were drawn from that table, and D and trimming were deduced from the DNA. The data contain about 250,000 clones, about nine tenths of them singletons. Sequenced input: peripheral blood. The rearrangement uses TRBV9 and TRBJ2-5; possible D gene TRBD1, 5 bases. This clonotype was sampled from a woman aged 60-70 years who had recovered from COVID-19. The DNA for the CDR3 is TGTGCCAGCAGTCCGGTAGGGGTCTCGGATACCCAGTACTTC. It specifies CASSPVGVSDTQYF.